This T cell receptor (beta chain) was identified in a study of blood T cell repertoires in COVID-19. About the research overall: Whether acute or convalescent, the COVID-19 samples came from the United States, Italy and Spain. The analysed material was cDNA or gDNA that came from T cells, B-cell-depleted T cells, or PBMCs.

In the authors' methods: Researchers report that nucleated cell counts were estimated from reference gene primer amplification. Assay: immunoSEQ multiplex PCR; the TCRdb copy retains only in-frame clones and omits some. V, J and clone size reflect that table, while D and trimming were determined from the DNA. This sample has 200,000 to 250,000 clones; roughly 82% occur once, and the top ten carry approximately 10%. This receptor was obtained from a man aged 45-60 years with active or convalescent COVID-19. The specimen sequenced was peripheral blood.

Here the CDR3 DNA reads TGCGCCAGCAGCTTGGGGCAGGGCAACACAGATACGCAGTATTTT. Translated: CASSLGQGNTDTQYF. The chain carries TRBV5-1 and TRBJ2-3, with D perhaps matching TRBD1 (5 bases). Trimming left V 0 bases short and J 2 bases short, with 10 bases between. The germline V gene encodes CDR1 SGHRS and CDR2 YFSETQ. The CDR3 has 15 amino acids.